A selection of T cell receptor beta chains follows, all from one sample in a study of prognosis after radiotherapy for stage I lung cancer. One entry per CDR3 protein results from TCRdb running MiXCR on the multiplex PCR reads. This table has roughly 38,000 distinct CDR3 sequences, about 24% appearing once. The specimen was PBMCs, collected before or after stereotactic body radiation therapy (not recorded which). Receptor source: a donor aged 50 or older with non-small cell lung cancer. Both conserved end residues are part of each CDR3. The D gene is left open where the match is weak. Expanded clones get a size class; other rows say once, few or many, or leave the size out.

d_gene: TRBD1
v_gene: TRBV4-1
abundance: many
len: 19
j_gene: TRBJ2-6
CDR3nt: TGCGCCAGCAGCCAAACATACGACAGGGCCGACTCTGGGGCCAACGTCCTGACTTTC
CDR3aa: CASSQTYDRADSGANVLTF

d_gene: .
v_gene: TRBV19
abundance: many
len: 15
j_gene: TRBJ1-6
CDR3nt: TGTGCCAGTAGTGTAACTGGGTCTTCGGCTTCACCCCTCCACTTT
CDR3aa: CASSVTGSSASPLHF

d_gene: .
v_gene: TRBV6-1
abundance: many
len: 10
j_gene: TRBJ1-2
CDR3nt: TGTGCCAGCTGCGGCTCGACGTGTACCTTC
CDR3aa: CASCGSTCTF

d_gene: .
v_gene: TRBV20-1
abundance: many
len: 16
j_gene: TRBJ1-1
CDR3nt: TGCAGTGCTGATGGTTTTGGTGGGGCTCGCAACACTGAAGCTTTCTTT
CDR3aa: CSADGFGGARNTEAFF

d_gene: .
v_gene: TRBV14
abundance: many
len: 14
j_gene: TRBJ2-1
CDR3nt: TGTGCCAGCAGCCTCCGTCGGGGAAACAATGAGCAGTTCTTC
CDR3aa: CASSLRRGNNEQFF

d_gene: .
v_gene: TRBV24-1
abundance: many
len: 12
j_gene: TRBJ2-7
CDR3nt: TGTGCCACCAGTACTAGTCCCCACGAGCAGTACTTC
CDR3aa: CATSTSPHEQYF

d_gene: TRBD2
v_gene: TRBV7-2
abundance: many
len: 14
j_gene: TRBJ2-5
CDR3nt: TGTGCCAGCAGCTTTAGCGGGGGGGCGAAGACCCAGTACTTC
CDR3aa: CASSFSGGAKTQYF

d_gene: .
v_gene: TRBV5-1
abundance: many
len: 14
j_gene: TRBJ2-1
CDR3nt: TGCGCCAGCAGCTTGAGCGTTGAGGGCAATGAGCAGTTCTTC
CDR3aa: CASSLSVEGNEQFF

d_gene: TRBD1
v_gene: TRBV30
abundance: many
len: 13
j_gene: TRBJ2-7
CDR3nt: TGTGCCTGGCAACCAGGGGGCTGGTACGAGCAGTACTTC
CDR3aa: CAWQPGGWYEQYF

d_gene: .
v_gene: TRBV12-3/TRBV12-4
abundance: medium-sized
len: 17
j_gene: TRBJ2-3
CDR3nt: TGTGCCAGCAGTTTATTTCCACTTATAACTAGCACAGATACGCAGTATTTT
CDR3aa: CASSLFPLITSTDTQYF

d_gene: .
v_gene: TRBV6-2/TRBV6-3
abundance: .
len: 16
j_gene: TRBJ2-7
CDR3nt: TGTGCCAGCAGTAGCAGGTGGATCACAGGGTCCTACGAGCAGTACTTC
CDR3aa: CASSSRWITGSYEQYF

d_gene: .
v_gene: TRBV25-1
abundance: many
len: 14
j_gene: TRBJ2-3
CDR3nt: TGTGCCAGCAGTGAATATGATAGGCTCAATACGCAGTATTTT
CDR3aa: CASSEYDRLNTQYF

d_gene: .
v_gene: TRBV24-1
abundance: many
len: 16
j_gene: TRBJ1-4
CDR3nt: TGTGCCACCAGTGATGCCCGCAGCAGCGGTGGGGAAAAACTGTTTTTT
CDR3aa: CATSDARSSGGEKLFF

d_gene: TRBD2
v_gene: TRBV18
abundance: many
len: 18
j_gene: TRBJ2-1
CDR3nt: TGTGCCAGCGCTTTGACTAGCGGGGCACCTAATTTGAAGAATGAGCAGTTCTTC
CDR3aa: CASALTSGAPNLKNEQFF

d_gene: .
v_gene: TRBV28
abundance: many
len: 13
j_gene: TRBJ1-2
CDR3nt: TGTGCCACCCGCCCCGGACCGCACTATGGCTACACCTTC
CDR3aa: CATRPGPHYGYTF

d_gene: TRBD1
v_gene: TRBV3-1
abundance: many
len: 17
j_gene: TRBJ1-3
CDR3nt: TGTGCCAGCAGCCCACTTTGGGGCAGGGGGCCTGGAAACACCATATATTTT
CDR3aa: CASSPLWGRGPGNTIYF

d_gene: .
v_gene: TRBV9
abundance: .
len: 14
j_gene: TRBJ2-2
CDR3nt: TGTGCCAGCAGCCCTCGACAGGTCACCGGGGAGCTGTTTTTT
CDR3aa: CASSPRQVTGELFF

d_gene: .
v_gene: TRBV3-1
abundance: many
len: 13
j_gene: TRBJ1-4
CDR3nt: TGTGCCAGCAGCCAAGGCCTGCATGAAAAACTGTTTTTT
CDR3aa: CASSQGLHEKLFF

d_gene: TRBD2
v_gene: TRBV3-1
abundance: many
len: 15
j_gene: TRBJ2-3
CDR3nt: TGTGCCAGCAGCTTACTAGCGGGAGGCACAGATACGCAGTATTTT
CDR3aa: CASSLLAGGTDTQYF

d_gene: .
v_gene: TRBV6-1
abundance: many
len: 15
j_gene: TRBJ2-1
CDR3nt: TGTGCCAGCATAGGAGGAGGGGGGAGGTACAATGAGCAGTTCTTC
CDR3aa: CASIGGGGRYNEQFF

d_gene: TRBD1
v_gene: TRBV7-9
abundance: many
len: 15
j_gene: TRBJ1-2
CDR3nt: TGTGCCAGCAGCTTAGGGACAGGGGCGTCCTATGGCTACACCTTC
CDR3aa: CASSLGTGASYGYTF

d_gene: .
v_gene: TRBV11-2
abundance: many
len: 14
j_gene: TRBJ2-3
CDR3nt: TGTGCCAGCAGCTTAGGCCTGGAAGGAGATACGCAGTATTTT
CDR3aa: CASSLGLEGDTQYF

d_gene: TRBD2
v_gene: TRBV20-1
abundance: many
len: 15
j_gene: TRBJ2-7
CDR3nt: TGCAGTGCTGAGCCTTTAGCGGGAGCCTTTGACGAGCAGTACTTC
CDR3aa: CSAEPLAGAFDEQYF

d_gene: .
v_gene: TRBV27
abundance: many
len: 15
j_gene: TRBJ1-4
CDR3nt: TGTGCCAGCAGTTCACAGGTTTGGTCTAATGAAAAACTGTTTTTT
CDR3aa: CASSSQVWSNEKLFF

d_gene: .
v_gene: TRBV18
abundance: many
len: 13
j_gene: TRBJ2-7
CDR3nt: TGTGCCAGCTCACCGCCCCAGAGGGGCGAGCAGTACTTC
CDR3aa: CASSPPQRGEQYF

d_gene: .
v_gene: TRBV5-1
abundance: many
len: 15
j_gene: TRBJ2-1
CDR3nt: TGCGCCAGCAGCTTGGCCGCGGGGTCCTACAATGAGCAGTTCTTC
CDR3aa: CASSLAAGSYNEQFF

d_gene: .
v_gene: TRBV12-3/TRBV12-4
abundance: many
len: 13
j_gene: TRBJ1-1
CDR3nt: TGTGCCAGCAGCGCTCAGATGAACACTGAAGCTTTCTTT
CDR3aa: CASSAQMNTEAFF

d_gene: .
v_gene: TRBV6-1
abundance: .
len: 15
j_gene: TRBJ2-6
CDR3nt: TGTGCCATCAGTGATCCTAACTCTGGGGCCAACGTCCTGACTTTC
CDR3aa: CAISDPNSGANVLTF

d_gene: .
v_gene: TRBV28
abundance: many
len: 15
j_gene: TRBJ1-2
CDR3nt: TGTGCCAGCAGTTTATTTTTGGGTTTTAAGGCGGGCTACACCTTC
CDR3aa: CASSLFLGFKAGYTF

d_gene: .
v_gene: TRBV14
abundance: many
len: 13
j_gene: TRBJ1-1
CDR3nt: TGTGCCAGCAGCCAAGCGATGAACACTGAAGCTTTCTTT
CDR3aa: CASSQAMNTEAFF

d_gene: TRBD1
v_gene: TRBV2
abundance: many
len: 13
j_gene: TRBJ2-7
CDR3nt: TGTGCCAGCAGTGTAGGGGGCCTCGGGGAGCAGTACTTC
CDR3aa: CASSVGGLGEQYF

d_gene: TRBD1
v_gene: TRBV6-1
abundance: .
len: 16
j_gene: TRBJ2-3
CDR3nt: TGTACCAGCAGTCCACCTGACAGGGGGCAGGTAGATACGCAGTATTTT
CDR3aa: CTSSPPDRGQVDTQYF

d_gene: TRBD1
v_gene: TRBV7-9
abundance: .
len: 19
j_gene: TRBJ1-5
CDR3nt: TGTGAAAATACACCCCCCGTGACAGGGCTGAGCTTAAGCAATCAGCCCCAGCATTTT
CDR3aa: CENTPPVTGLSLSNQPQHF

d_gene: .
v_gene: TRBV7-9
abundance: many
len: 14
j_gene: TRBJ1-3
CDR3nt: TGTGCCAGCAGCTTAGCAGGGACGGGAAACACCATATATTTT
CDR3aa: CASSLAGTGNTIYF

d_gene: .
v_gene: TRBV20-1
abundance: many
len: 13
j_gene: TRBJ2-7
CDR3nt: TGCAGTGGACGGGCCCAGAATTCCTACGAGCAGTACTTC
CDR3aa: CSGRAQNSYEQYF

d_gene: .
v_gene: TRBV20-1
abundance: many
len: 14
j_gene: TRBJ1-5
CDR3nt: TGCAGTGCTTACGACAGATATAGCAATCAGCCCCAGCATTTT
CDR3aa: CSAYDRYSNQPQHF

d_gene: .
v_gene: TRBV30
abundance: many
len: 13
j_gene: TRBJ1-2
CDR3nt: TGTGCCTGGAGTGTCGGTAGGGCACGTGGCTACACCTTC
CDR3aa: CAWSVGRARGYTF

d_gene: TRBD1
v_gene: TRBV2
abundance: many
len: 14
j_gene: TRBJ1-2
CDR3nt: TGTGCCAGCAGAGAGACAGGGGGGCAAAATGGCTACACCTTC
CDR3aa: CASRETGGQNGYTF

d_gene: TRBD1
v_gene: TRBV19
abundance: many
len: 13
j_gene: TRBJ1-2
CDR3nt: TGTGCCAGTAGCCCCGACAGGGGTTATGGCTACACCTTC
CDR3aa: CASSPDRGYGYTF

d_gene: .
v_gene: TRBV9
abundance: many
len: 15
j_gene: TRBJ1-4
CDR3nt: TGTGCCAGCAGCGTAGGGACGGCAACTAATGAAAAACTGTTTTTT
CDR3aa: CASSVGTATNEKLFF

d_gene: .
v_gene: TRBV18
abundance: many
len: 13
j_gene: TRBJ1-4
CDR3nt: TGTGCCAGCTCACCGTACAGTGGAGAAAAACTGTTTTTT
CDR3aa: CASSPYSGEKLFF

d_gene: .
v_gene: TRBV18
abundance: many
len: 16
j_gene: TRBJ1-3
CDR3nt: TGTGCCAGCTCACCTCGATCGGTTAACTCTGGAAACACCATATATTTT
CDR3aa: CASSPRSVNSGNTIYF

d_gene: .
v_gene: TRBV20-1
abundance: many
len: 18
j_gene: TRBJ1-5
CDR3nt: TGCAGTGCTATCTCGGTCGCAGGGTCGTTCTATAGCAATCAGCCCCAGCATTTT
CDR3aa: CSAISVAGSFYSNQPQHF

d_gene: .
v_gene: TRBV2
abundance: .
len: 11
j_gene: TRBJ2-7
CDR3nt: TGTGCAAACAGGGACACCTACGAGCAGTACTTC
CDR3aa: CANRDTYEQYF

d_gene: .
v_gene: TRBV6-1
abundance: many
len: 14
j_gene: TRBJ2-2
CDR3nt: TGTGCCAGCAGATCCATGACCGTTACCGGGGAGCTGTTTTTT
CDR3aa: CASRSMTVTGELFF

d_gene: .
v_gene: TRBV30
abundance: many
len: 13
j_gene: TRBJ2-3
CDR3nt: TGTGCCTGGAGTGAAGAGGTCACAGATACGCAGTATTTT
CDR3aa: CAWSEEVTDTQYF

d_gene: TRBD1
v_gene: TRBV7-3
abundance: many
len: 14
j_gene: TRBJ1-2
CDR3nt: TGTGCCAGCAGCCCGACAGGGCCCAACTATGGCTACACCTTC
CDR3aa: CASSPTGPNYGYTF

d_gene: .
v_gene: TRBV24-1
abundance: many
len: 15
j_gene: TRBJ2-7
CDR3nt: TGTGCCACCAGTGCCCCCGGGTCAGGGATAGACGAGCAGTACTTC
CDR3aa: CATSAPGSGIDEQYF

d_gene: .
v_gene: TRBV11-2
abundance: many
len: 14
j_gene: TRBJ1-2
CDR3nt: TGTGCCAGCAGCTTATCCACCGGGTCCTATGGCTACACCTTC
CDR3aa: CASSLSTGSYGYTF

d_gene: TRBD2
v_gene: TRBV20-1
abundance: medium-sized
len: 15
j_gene: TRBJ2-3
CDR3nt: TGCAGTGCTAGACCCCTAGCGGGAGCGACAGATACGCAGTATTTT
CDR3aa: CSARPLAGATDTQYF

d_gene: TRBD2
v_gene: TRBV27
abundance: many
len: 16
j_gene: TRBJ2-3
CDR3nt: TGTGCCAGCAGTCCGAGTCTAGCGGGCAACACAGATACGCAGTATTTT
CDR3aa: CASSPSLAGNTDTQYF

d_gene: TRBD1
v_gene: TRBV6-1
abundance: medium-sized
len: 17
j_gene: TRBJ2-3
CDR3nt: TGTGCCAGCAGTGAACTCGCCGGGACAGGGGTCACAGATACGCAGTATTTT
CDR3aa: CASSELAGTGVTDTQYF

d_gene: .
v_gene: TRBV6-2/TRBV6-3
abundance: .
len: 15
j_gene: TRBJ1-1
CDR3nt: TGTGCCAGCAGGGAGGAAGGGGCGGATATCCCTGAAGCTTTCTTT
CDR3aa: CASREEGADIPEAFF

d_gene: .
v_gene: TRBV2
abundance: .
len: 14
j_gene: TRBJ2-7
CDR3nt: TGTGCCAGCAGTTCCACTGATCGGACCCACGAGCAGTACTTC
CDR3aa: CASSSTDRTHEQYF

d_gene: .
v_gene: TRBV13
abundance: many
len: 14
j_gene: TRBJ2-4
CDR3nt: TGTGCCAGCAGCCCCCCGAGAGCCAAAAACATTCAGTACTTC
CDR3aa: CASSPPRAKNIQYF

d_gene: TRBD1
v_gene: TRBV7-3
abundance: .
len: 16
j_gene: TRBJ1-2
CDR3nt: TGTGCCATCAGCCCTTCGGGGACAGGGGGCTTGAAAGGCTACACCTTC
CDR3aa: CAISPSGTGGLKGYTF

d_gene: .
v_gene: TRBV15
abundance: many
len: 15
j_gene: TRBJ1-2
CDR3nt: TGTGCCACCAGCAGAGTAGGGAAGTCCAACTATGGCTACACCTTC
CDR3aa: CATSRVGKSNYGYTF

d_gene: .
v_gene: TRBV7-8
abundance: many
len: 15
j_gene: TRBJ2-5
CDR3nt: TGTGCCAGCAGCCCTACCAGACAGCTCCGAGAGACCCAGTACTTC
CDR3aa: CASSPTRQLRETQYF

d_gene: .
v_gene: TRBV5-8
abundance: few
len: 16
j_gene: TRBJ2-1
CDR3nt: TGTGCCAGCACCACTGTGGGCCGACGATTTTACAATGAGCAGTTCTTC
CDR3aa: CASTTVGRRFYNEQFF

d_gene: .
v_gene: TRBV15
abundance: .
len: 12
j_gene: TRBJ1-1
CDR3nt: TGTGCCACCAGCAGATCGAACACTGAAGCTTTCTTT
CDR3aa: CATSRSNTEAFF